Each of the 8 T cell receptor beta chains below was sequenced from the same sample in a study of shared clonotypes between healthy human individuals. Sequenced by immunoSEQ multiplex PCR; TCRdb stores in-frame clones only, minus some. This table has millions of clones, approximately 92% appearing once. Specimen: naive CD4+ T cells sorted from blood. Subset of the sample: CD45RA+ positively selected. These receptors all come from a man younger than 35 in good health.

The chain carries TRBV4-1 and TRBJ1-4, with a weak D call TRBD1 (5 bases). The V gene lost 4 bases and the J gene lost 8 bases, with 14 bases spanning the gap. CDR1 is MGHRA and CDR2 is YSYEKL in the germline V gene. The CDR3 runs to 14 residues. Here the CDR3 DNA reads TGCGCCAGCAGCCCCAGGGTGACTTGGGAAAAACTGTTTTTT. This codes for CASSPRVTWEKLFF.

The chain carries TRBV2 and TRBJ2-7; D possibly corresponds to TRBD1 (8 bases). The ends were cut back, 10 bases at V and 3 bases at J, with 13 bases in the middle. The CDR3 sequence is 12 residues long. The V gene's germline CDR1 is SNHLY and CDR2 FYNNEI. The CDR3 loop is CATTGEGYEQYF. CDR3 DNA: TGTGCCACGACAGGGGAGGGCTACGAGCAGTACTTC.

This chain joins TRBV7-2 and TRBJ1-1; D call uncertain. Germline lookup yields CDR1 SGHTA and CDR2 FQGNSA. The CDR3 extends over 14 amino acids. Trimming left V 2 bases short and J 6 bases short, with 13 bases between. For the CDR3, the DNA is TGTGCCAGCAGCTTATCGGGGTCGGGCGCTGAAGCTTTCTTT. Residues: CASSLSGSGAEAFF.

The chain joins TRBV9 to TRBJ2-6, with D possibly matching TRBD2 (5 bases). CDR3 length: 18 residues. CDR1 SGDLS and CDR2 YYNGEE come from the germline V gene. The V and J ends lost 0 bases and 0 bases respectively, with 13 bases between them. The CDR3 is CASSVERGRDSGANVLTF. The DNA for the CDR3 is TGTGCCAGCAGCGTAGAGCGTGGACGGGACTCTGGGGCCAACGTCCTGACTTTC. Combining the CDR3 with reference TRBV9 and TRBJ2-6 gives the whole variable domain DSGVTQTPKHLITATGQRVTLRCSPRSGDLSVYWYQQSLDQGLQFLIQYYNGEERAKGNILERFSAQQFPDLHSELNLSSLELGDSALYFCASSVERGRDSGANVLTFGAGSRLTVL.

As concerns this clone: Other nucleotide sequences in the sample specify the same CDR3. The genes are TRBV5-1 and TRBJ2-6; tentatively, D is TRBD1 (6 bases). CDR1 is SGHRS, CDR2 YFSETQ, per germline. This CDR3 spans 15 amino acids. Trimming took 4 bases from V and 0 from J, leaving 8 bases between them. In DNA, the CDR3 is TGCGCCAGCAGCGCGGACAGCTCTGGGGCCAACGTCCTGACTTTC. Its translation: CASSADSSGANVLTF.

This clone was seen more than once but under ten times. The CDR3 loop reads CSAMDRAKNIQYF. CDR3 DNA: TGCAGCGCCATGGACAGGGCCAAAAACATTCAGTACTTC. The gene calls are TRBV29-1 and TRBJ2-4; TRBD1 aligns across 7 bases. The junction had 4 bases not matched to a gene; V was cut back by 7 bases and J by 1 base. Germline assignment: CDR1 SQVTM and CDR2 ANQGSEA. The CDR3 sequence is 13 residues long. Complete variable domain (other parts from reference TRBV29-1 and TRBJ2-4): SAVISQKPSRDICQRGTSLTIQCQVDSQVTMMFWYRQQPGQSLTLIATANQGSEATYESGFVIDKFPISRPNLTFSTLTVSNMSPEDSSIYLCSAMDRAKNIQYFGAGTRLSVL.

For the CDR3, the DNA is TGCGCCAGCAGCCAAAGTGCTGTTAGCTCCTACGAGCAGTACTTC. Protein sequence: CASSQSAVSSYEQYF. The chain recombines TRBV4-3 with TRBJ2-7; no clear D gene. The CDR3 runs 15 residues. Per germline, CDR1 LGHNA and CDR2 YSLEER. Trimming shortened V by 2 bases and J by 0 bases, and 11 bases separated the two germline ends.

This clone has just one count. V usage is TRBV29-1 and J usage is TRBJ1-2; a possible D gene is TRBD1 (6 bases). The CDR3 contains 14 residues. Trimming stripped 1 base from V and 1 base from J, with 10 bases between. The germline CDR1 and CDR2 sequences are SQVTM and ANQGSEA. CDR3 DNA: TGCAGCGTTGAAGGGGACACCTTTAACTATGGCTACACCTTC. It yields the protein CSVEGDTFNYGYTF.